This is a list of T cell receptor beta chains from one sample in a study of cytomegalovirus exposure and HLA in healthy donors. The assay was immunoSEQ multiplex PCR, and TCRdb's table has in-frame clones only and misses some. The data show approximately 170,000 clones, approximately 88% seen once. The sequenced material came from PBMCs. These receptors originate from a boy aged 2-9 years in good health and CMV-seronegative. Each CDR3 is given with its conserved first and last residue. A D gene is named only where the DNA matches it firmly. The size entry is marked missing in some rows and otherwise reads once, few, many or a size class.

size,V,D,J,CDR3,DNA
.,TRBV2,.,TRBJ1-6,CASSPPNSPLHF,TGTGCCAGCAGTCCCCCAAATTCACCCCTCCACTTT
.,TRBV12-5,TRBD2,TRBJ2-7,CASGLDTLAGGYLGTYEQYF,TGTGCTAGTGGTTTGGATACACTAGCGGGAGGGTACTTAGGGACCTACGAGCAGTACTTC
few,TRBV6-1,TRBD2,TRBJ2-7,CASAIAGAYEQYF,TGTGCCAGCGCGATAGCGGGGGCCTACGAGCAGTACTTC
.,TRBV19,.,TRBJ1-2,CASSIDRQGYGYTF,TGTGCCAGTAGTATAGATCGGCAGGGATATGGCTACACCTTC
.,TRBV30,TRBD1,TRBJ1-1,CAWSVGGPAAEAFF,TGTGCCTGGAGTGTAGGGGGCCCCGCCGCTGAAGCTTTCTTT
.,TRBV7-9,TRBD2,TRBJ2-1,CASNLAGGDEQFF,TGTGCCAGCAATTTAGCGGGAGGTGATGAGCAGTTCTTC
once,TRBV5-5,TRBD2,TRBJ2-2,CASSFGAGGQGSGELFF,TGTGCCAGCAGCTTTGGAGCGGGAGGGCAGGGGAGCGGGGAGCTGTTTTTT
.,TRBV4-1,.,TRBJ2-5,CASSPRVGQETQYF,TGCGCCAGCAGCCCGAGAGTCGGCCAAGAGACCCAGTACTTC
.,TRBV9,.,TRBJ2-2,CASSVGPQGTNTGELFF,TGTGCCAGCAGCGTAGGTCCTCAGGGAACGAACACCGGGGAGCTGTTTTTT
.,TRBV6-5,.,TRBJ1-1,CASSRTVNTEAFF,TGTGCCAGCAGCCGCACTGTGAACACTGAAGCTTTCTTT
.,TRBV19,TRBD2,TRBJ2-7,CASSIVASGSYEQYF,TGTGCCAGTAGTATAGTGGCTAGCGGATCCTACGAGCAGTACTTC
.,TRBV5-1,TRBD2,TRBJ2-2,CASSPWGSGGTNTGELFF,TGCGCCAGCAGCCCCTGGGGTAGCGGGGGAACCAACACCGGGGAGCTGTTTTTT
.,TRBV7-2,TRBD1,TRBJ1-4,CASSNVPGQVGGEKLFF,TGTGCCAGCAGCAATGTCCCGGGACAGGTCGGGGGCGAAAAACTGTTTTTT
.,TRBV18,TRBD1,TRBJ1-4,CASSPRQGQEKLFF,TGTGCCAGCTCACCGCGGCAGGGACAGGAAAAACTGTTTTTT
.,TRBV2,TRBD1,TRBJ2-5,CASMTDRGETQYF,TGTGCCAGCATGACGGACAGGGGAGAGACCCAGTACTTC
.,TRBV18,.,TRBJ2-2,CASSPLATGELFF,TGTGCCAGCTCACCACTAGCGACCGGGGAGCTGTTTTTT
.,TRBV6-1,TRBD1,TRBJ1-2,CASSTDRGGYGYTF,TGTGCCAGCAGTACCGACAGGGGAGGCTATGGCTACACCTTC
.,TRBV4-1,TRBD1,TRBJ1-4,CASSQGGERGRVREKLFF,TGCGCCAGCAGCCAAGGGGGGGAAAGGGGGCGAGTCAGGGAAAAACTGTTTTTT
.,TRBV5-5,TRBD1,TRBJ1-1,CASSSRTGNTEAFF,TGTGCCAGCAGTTCCCGGACAGGGAACACTGAAGCTTTCTTT
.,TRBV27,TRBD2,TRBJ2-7,CASSTGTSGSYEQYF,TGTGCCAGCAGTACCGGGACTAGCGGGAGCTACGAGCAGTACTTC
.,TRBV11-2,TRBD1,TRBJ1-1,CASIQGATTEAFF,TGTGCCAGCATCCAGGGGGCAACCACTGAAGCTTTCTTT
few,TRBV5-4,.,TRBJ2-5,CASSYSPAETQYF,TGTGCCAGCAGCTACTCTCCAGCGGAGACCCAGTACTTC
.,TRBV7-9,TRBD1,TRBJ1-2,CASSSHRGGYGYTF,TGTGCCAGCAGCTCACACAGGGGTGGCTATGGCTACACCTTC
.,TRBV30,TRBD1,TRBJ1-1,CAWSGQGDTEAFF,TGTGCCTGGAGCGGACAGGGGGACACTGAAGCTTTCTTT
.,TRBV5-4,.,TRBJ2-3,CASSGEVSTDTQYF,TGTGCCAGCAGCGGGGAGGTTAGCACAGATACGCAGTATTTT
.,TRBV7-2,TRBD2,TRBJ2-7,CASSTRLAGVGGQYF,TGTGCCAGCAGCACCCGACTAGCGGGAGTCGGGGGGCAGTACTTC
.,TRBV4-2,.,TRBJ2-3,CASSQGDTQRTDTQYF,TGTGCCAGCAGCCAAGGGGACACCCAGAGGACAGATACGCAGTATTTT
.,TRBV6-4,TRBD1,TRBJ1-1,CASSDQLRDRTLTEAFF,TGTGCCAGCAGTGACCAGCTTAGGGACAGGACTTTGACTGAAGCTTTCTTT
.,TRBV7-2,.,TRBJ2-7,CASSLTSLIYEQYF,TGTGCCAGCAGCTTAACATCCCTCATTTACGAGCAGTACTTC
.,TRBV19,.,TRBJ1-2,CASGRAGNYGYTF,TGTGCCAGTGGTAGGGCAGGGAACTATGGCTACACCTTC
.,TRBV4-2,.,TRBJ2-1,CASSQERGSLNEQFF,TGTGCCAGCAGCCAAGAACGGGGGAGCCTTAATGAGCAGTTCTTC
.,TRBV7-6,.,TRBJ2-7,CASSLAGTQNEQYF,TGTGCCAGCAGCTTAGCGGGTACACAGAACGAGCAGTACTTC
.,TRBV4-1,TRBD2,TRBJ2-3,CASSQGLAASTDTQYF,TGCGCCAGCAGCCAAGGTCTAGCGGCTAGCACAGATACGCAGTATTTT
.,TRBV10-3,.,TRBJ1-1,CAISEGQWRNTEAFF,TGTGCCATCAGTGAGGGACAGTGGAGAAACACTGAAGCTTTCTTT
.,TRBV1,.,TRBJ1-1,CTSSLGTGGYTEAFF,TGCACCAGCAGCCTTGGGACAGGGGGCTACACTGAAGCTTTCTTT
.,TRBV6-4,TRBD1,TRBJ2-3,CASSGTPGGPDTQYF,TGTGCCAGCAGTGGAACCCCAGGGGGCCCAGATACGCAGTATTTT
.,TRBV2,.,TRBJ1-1,CASSSRDKNTEAFF,TGTGCCAGCAGTTCCCGGGACAAGAACACTGAAGCTTTCTTT
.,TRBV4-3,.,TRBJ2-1,CASSQERDAYNEQFF,TGCGCCAGCAGCCAAGAGAGGGATGCTTACAATGAGCAGTTCTTC
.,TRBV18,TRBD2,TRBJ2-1,CASSPGTSGSEQFF,TGTGCCAGCTCACCCGGGACTAGCGGGAGTGAGCAGTTCTTC
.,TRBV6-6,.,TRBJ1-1,CASRPDIMNTEAFF,TGTGCCAGCAGACCTGACATAATGAACACTGAAGCTTTCTTT
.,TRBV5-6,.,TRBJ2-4,CASSQGGAKNIQYF,TGTGCCAGCAGTCAGGGGGGCGCCAAAAACATTCAGTACTTC
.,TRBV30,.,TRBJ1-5,CAWSFTPTGGNQPQHF,TGTGCCTGGAGTTTTACACCTACTGGGGGGAATCAGCCCCAGCATTTT
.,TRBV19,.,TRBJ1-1,CASSIQDTRNTEAFF,TGTGCCAGTAGTATTCAAGACACAAGAAACACTGAAGCTTTCTTT
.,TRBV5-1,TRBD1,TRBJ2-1,CASSLTGGAYNEQFF,TGCGCCAGCAGCTTAACAGGGGGCGCCTACAATGAGCAGTTCTTC
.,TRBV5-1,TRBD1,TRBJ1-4,CASSIGQGLNEKLFF,TGCGCCAGCAGCATAGGACAGGGACTTAATGAAAAACTGTTTTTT
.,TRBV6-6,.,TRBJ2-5,CASNIGQNQETQYF,TGTGCCAGCAATATAGGACAGAACCAAGAGACCCAGTACTTC
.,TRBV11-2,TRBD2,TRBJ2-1,CASSHHSGRLSYNEQFF,TGTGCCAGCAGCCATCATAGCGGGAGGCTCTCCTACAATGAGCAGTTCTTC
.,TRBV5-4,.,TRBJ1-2,CASSLGRGFDGYTF,TGTGCCAGCAGCTTGGGCAGGGGTTTTGATGGCTACACCTTC
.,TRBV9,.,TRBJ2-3,CASSVTRGTGGSTDTQYF,TGTGCCAGCAGCGTGACGAGGGGGACGGGAGGAAGCACAGATACGCAGTATTTT
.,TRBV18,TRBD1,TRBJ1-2,CASSQPGQGAGSNYGYTF,TGTGCCAGCTCACAGCCGGGACAGGGGGCCGGATCTAACTATGGCTACACCTTC